The clone carrying this T cell receptor beta chain was observed once. Clones were sequenced by immunoSEQ multiplex PCR, and TCRdb holds only the in-frame ones, with some missing. This sample carries approximately 230,000 clones, around 88% of them seen once, and the ten largest clones take under 15%. Germline-derived CDR1 and CDR2 are SGHRS and YFSETQ. V was cut by 0 bases and J by 6 bases, with 16 bases left in between. CDR3 length: 15 amino acids. These data belong to a study of blood T cell repertoires in COVID-19. The chain couples TRBV5-1 to TRBJ2-7; possible D gene TRBD2, 6 bases. The TCR originated in a woman in her forties or fifties with acute COVID-19. The sample was PBMCs or T cells enriched from blood (not recorded which). CDR3 loop: CASSLDRGSRSEQYF. The DNA of the CDR3 is TGCGCCAGCAGCTTGGACCGGGGGAGTCGGTCCGAGCAGTACTTC.